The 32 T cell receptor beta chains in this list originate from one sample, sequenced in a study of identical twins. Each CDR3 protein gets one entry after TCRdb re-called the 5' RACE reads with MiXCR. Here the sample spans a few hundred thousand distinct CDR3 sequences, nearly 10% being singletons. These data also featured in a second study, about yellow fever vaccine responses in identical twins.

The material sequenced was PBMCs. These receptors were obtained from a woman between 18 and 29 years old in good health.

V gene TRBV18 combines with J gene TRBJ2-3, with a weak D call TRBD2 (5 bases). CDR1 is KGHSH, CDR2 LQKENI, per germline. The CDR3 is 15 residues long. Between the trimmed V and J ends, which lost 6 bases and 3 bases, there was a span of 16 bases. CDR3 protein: CASSQPPGFTDTQYF. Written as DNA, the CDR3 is TGTGCCAGCTCCCAACCCCCGGGGTTTACAGATACGCAGTATTTT.

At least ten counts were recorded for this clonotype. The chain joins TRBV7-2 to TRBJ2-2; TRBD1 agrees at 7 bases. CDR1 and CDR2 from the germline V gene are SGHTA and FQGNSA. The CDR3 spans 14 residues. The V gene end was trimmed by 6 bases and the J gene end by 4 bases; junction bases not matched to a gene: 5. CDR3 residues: CASRQGSGTGELFF. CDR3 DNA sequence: TGTGCCAGCAGACAGGGGTCGGGCACCGGGGAGCTGTTTTTT.

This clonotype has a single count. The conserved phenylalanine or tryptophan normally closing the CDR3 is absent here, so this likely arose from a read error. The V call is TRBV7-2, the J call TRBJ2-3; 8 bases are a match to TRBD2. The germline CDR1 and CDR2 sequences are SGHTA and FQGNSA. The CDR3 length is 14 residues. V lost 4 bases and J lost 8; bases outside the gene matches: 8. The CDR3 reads CASSSSGQRGTQYS. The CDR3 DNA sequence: TGTGCCAGCAGCTCTAGCGGGCAACGGGGTACGCAGTATTCT.

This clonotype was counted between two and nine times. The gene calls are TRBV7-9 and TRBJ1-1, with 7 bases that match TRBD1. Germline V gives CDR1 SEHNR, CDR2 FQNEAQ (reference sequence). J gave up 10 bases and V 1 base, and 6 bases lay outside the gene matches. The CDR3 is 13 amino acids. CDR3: CASSLDRGKGAFF. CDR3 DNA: TGTGCCAGCAGCTTAGACAGGGGCAAAGGAGCTTTCTTT. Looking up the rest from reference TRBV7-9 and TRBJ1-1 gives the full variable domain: DTGVSQNPRHKITKRGQNVTFRCDPISEHNRLYWYRQTLGQGPEFLTYFQNEAQLEKSRLLSDRFSAERPKGSFSTLEIQRTEQGDSAMYLCASSLDRGKGAFFGQGTRLTVV.

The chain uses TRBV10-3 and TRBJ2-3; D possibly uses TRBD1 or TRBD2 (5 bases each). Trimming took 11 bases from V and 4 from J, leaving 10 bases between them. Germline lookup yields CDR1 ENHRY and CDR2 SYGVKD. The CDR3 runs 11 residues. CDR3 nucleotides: TGTGCCGGGGGAGATCCAGATACGCAGTATTTT. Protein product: CAGGDPDTQYF.

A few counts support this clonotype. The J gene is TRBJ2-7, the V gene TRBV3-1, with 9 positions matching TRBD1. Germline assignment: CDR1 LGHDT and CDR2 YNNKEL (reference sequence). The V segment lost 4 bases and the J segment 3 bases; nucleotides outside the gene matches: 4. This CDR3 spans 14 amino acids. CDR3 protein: CASSRGDRDYEQYF. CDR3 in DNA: TGTGCCAGCAGCCGGGGGGACAGGGACTACGAGCAGTACTTC.

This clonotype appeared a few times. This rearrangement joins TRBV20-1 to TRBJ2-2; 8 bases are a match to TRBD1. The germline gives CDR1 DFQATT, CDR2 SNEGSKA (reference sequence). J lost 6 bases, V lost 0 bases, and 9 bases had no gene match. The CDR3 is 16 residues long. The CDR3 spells CSARDPAGGSPGELFF. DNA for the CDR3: TGCAGTGCTAGAGATCCGGCAGGGGGCTCACCCGGGGAGCTGTTTTTT.

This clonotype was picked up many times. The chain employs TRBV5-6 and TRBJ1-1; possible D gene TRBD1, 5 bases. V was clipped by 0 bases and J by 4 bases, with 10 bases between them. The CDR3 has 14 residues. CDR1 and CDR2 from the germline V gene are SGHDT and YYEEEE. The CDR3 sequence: CASSLEGLSTEAFF. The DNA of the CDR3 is TGTGCCAGCAGCTTGGAGGGGCTAAGCACTGAAGCTTTCTTT.

The CDR3 here is CASSPTGTGGEQYF. CDR3 DNA sequence: TGTGCCAGCAGCCCTACCGGGACAGGGGGCGAGCAGTACTTC. The rearrangement uses TRBV7-9 and TRBJ2-7, with 11 nucleotides matching TRBD1. Germline CDR1 is SEHNR and CDR2 is FQNEAQ (reference sequence). This CDR3 has 14 amino acids. V shed 5 bases and J 6 bases; nucleotides not matched to a gene: 6.

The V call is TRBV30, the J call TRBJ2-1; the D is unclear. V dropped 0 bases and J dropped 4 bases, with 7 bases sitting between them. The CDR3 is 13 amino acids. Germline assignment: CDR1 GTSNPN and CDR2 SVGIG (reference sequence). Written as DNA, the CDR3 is TGTGCCTGGAGTGTTGCGTCTTACAATGAGCAGTTCTTC. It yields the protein CAWSVASYNEQFF.

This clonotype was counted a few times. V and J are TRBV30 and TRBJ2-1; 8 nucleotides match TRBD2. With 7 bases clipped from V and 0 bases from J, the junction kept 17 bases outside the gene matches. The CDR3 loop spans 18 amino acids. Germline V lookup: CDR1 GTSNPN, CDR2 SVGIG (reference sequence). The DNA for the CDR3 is TGTGCCTCTTCCAGACGTAGTAGCGGGACCAGCTCCTACAATGAGCAGTTCTTC. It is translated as CASSRRSSGTSSYNEQFF.

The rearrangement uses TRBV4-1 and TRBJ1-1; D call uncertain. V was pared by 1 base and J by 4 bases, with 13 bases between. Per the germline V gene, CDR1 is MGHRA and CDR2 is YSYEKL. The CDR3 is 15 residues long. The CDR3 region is CASSQVLGFGTEAFF. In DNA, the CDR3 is TGCGCCAGCAGCCAAGTGCTAGGGTTCGGCACTGAAGCTTTCTTT.

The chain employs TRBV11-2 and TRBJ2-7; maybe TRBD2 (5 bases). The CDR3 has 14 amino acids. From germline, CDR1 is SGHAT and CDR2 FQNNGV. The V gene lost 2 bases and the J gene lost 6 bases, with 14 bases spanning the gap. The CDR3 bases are TGTGCCAGCAGCTTATCTGGGTACCGGGGCGAGCAGTACTTC. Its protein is CASSLSGYRGEQYF.

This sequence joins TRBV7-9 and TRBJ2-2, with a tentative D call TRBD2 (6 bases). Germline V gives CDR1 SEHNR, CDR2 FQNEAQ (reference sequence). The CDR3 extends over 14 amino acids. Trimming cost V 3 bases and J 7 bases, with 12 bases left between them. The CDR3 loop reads CASSLEGVGGELFF. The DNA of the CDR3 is TGTGCCAGCAGCTTGGAGGGCGTCGGCGGGGAGCTGTTTTTT.

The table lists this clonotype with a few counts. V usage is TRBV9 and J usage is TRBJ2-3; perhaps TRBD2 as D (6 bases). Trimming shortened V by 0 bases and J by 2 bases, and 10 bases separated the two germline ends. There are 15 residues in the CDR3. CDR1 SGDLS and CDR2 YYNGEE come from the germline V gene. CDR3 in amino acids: CASSVAGAVTDTQYF. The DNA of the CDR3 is TGTGCCAGCAGCGTAGCGGGAGCGGTCACAGATACGCAGTATTTT. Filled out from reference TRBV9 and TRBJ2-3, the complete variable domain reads DSGVTQTPKHLITATGQRVTLRCSPRSGDLSVYWYQQSLDQGLQFLIQYYNGEERAKGNILERFSAQQFPDLHSELNLSSLELGDSALYFCASSVAGAVTDTQYFGPGTRLTVL.

This chain's CDR3 is CASSELWGNQPQHF. The CDR3 bases are TGTGCCAGCAGTGAACTGTGGGGCAATCAGCCCCAGCATTTT. The V and J genes are TRBV2 and TRBJ1-5; D is ambiguous. The CDR3 is 14 residues long. Germline assignment: CDR1 SNHLY and CDR2 FYNNEI. V was trimmed by 2 bases and J by 2 bases, leaving 7 bases between them.

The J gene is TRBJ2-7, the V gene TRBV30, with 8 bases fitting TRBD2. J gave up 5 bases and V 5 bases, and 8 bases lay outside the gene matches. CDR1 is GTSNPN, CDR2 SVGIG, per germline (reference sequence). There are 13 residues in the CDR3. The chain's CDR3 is CAWWLAGRNEQYF. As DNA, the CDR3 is TGTGCCTGGTGGCTAGCGGGCAGGAACGAGCAGTACTTC. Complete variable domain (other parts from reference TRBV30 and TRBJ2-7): SQTIHQWPATLVQPVGSPLSLECTVEGTSNPNLYWYRQAAGRGLQLLFYSVGIGQISSEVPQNLSASRPQDRQFILSSKKLLLSDSGFYLCAWWLAGRNEQYFGPGTRLTVT.

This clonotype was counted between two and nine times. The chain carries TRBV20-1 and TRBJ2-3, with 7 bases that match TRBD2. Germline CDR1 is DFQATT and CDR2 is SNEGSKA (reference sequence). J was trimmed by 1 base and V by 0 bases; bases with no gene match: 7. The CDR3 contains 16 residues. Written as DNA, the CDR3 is TGCAGTGCTAGAGATGGGGCTAGCGGAGGCACAGATACGCAGTATTTT. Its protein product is CSARDGASGGTDTQYF.

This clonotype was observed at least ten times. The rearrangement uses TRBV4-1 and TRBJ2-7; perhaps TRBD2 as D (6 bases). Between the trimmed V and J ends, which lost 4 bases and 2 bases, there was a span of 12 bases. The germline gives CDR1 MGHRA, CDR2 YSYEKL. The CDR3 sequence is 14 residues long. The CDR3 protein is CASSLGDFAYEQYF. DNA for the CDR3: TGCGCCAGCAGCCTCGGGGACTTCGCCTACGAGCAGTACTTC.

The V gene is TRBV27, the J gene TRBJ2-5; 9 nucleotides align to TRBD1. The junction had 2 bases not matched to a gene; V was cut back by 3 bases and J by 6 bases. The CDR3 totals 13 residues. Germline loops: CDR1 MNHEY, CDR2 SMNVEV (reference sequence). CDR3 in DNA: TGTGCCAGCAGTTTGGGACAGGGAAAGACCCAGTACTTC. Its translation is CASSLGQGKTQYF.

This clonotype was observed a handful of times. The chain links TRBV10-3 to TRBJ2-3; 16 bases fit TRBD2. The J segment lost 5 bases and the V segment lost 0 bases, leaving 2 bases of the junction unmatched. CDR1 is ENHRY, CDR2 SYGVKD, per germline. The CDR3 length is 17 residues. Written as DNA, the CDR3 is TGTGCCATCAGTGAGTCGGGACTAGCGGGGGGGCAAGATACGCAGTATTTT. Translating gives CAISESGLAGGQDTQYF.

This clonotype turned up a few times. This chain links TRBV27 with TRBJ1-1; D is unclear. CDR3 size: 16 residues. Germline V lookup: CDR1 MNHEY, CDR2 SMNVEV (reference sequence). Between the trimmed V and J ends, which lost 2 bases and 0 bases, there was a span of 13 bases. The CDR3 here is CASSLAPVRMNTEAFF. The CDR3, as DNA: TGTGCCAGCAGTTTAGCCCCCGTGCGCATGAACACTGAAGCTTTCTTT.

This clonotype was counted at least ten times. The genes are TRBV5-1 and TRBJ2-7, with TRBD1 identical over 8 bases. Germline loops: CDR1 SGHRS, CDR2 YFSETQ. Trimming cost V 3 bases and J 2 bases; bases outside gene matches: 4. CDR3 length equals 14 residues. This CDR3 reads CASSSIQGAYEQYF. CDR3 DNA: TGCGCCAGCAGCTCGATACAGGGGGCCTACGAGCAGTACTTC.

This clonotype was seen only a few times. The chain's CDR3 is CASSFTSSVPGETQYF. For the CDR3, the DNA is TGCGCCAGCAGCTTCACTAGTTCTGTGCCCGGAGAGACCCAGTACTTC. V gene TRBV5-1 combines with J gene TRBJ2-5; D is perhaps TRBD2 (5 bases). Trimming cost V 2 bases and J 4 bases, with 18 bases left between them. Per the germline V gene, CDR1 is SGHRS and CDR2 is YFSETQ. This CDR3 spans 16 amino acids.

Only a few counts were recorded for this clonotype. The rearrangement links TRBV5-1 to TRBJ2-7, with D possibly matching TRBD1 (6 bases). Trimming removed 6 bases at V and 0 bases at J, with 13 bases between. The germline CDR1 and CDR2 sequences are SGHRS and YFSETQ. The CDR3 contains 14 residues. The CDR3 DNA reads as TGCGCCAGCATCCAGGGGCCTAACTCCTACGAGCAGTACTTC. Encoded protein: CASIQGPNSYEQYF.

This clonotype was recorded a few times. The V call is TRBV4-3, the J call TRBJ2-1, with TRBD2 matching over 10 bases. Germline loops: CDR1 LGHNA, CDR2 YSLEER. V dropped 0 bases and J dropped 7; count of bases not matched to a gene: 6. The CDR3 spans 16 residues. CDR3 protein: CASSQEPSGRGNEQFF. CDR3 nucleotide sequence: TGCGCCAGCAGCCAAGAGCCTAGCGGGAGAGGGAATGAGCAGTTCTTC.

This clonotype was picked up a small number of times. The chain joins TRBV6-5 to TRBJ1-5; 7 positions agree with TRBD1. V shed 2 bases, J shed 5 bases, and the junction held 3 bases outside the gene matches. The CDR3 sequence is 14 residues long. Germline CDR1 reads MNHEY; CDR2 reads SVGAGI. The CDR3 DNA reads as TGTGCCAGCAGTTACGCAGGGGGTCATCAGCCCCAGCATTTT. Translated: CASSYAGGHQPQHF.

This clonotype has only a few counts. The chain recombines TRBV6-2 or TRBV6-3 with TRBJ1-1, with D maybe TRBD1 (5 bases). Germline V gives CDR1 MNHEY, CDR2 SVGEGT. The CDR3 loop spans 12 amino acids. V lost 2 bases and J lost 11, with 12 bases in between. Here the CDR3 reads CASSYLDSGAFF. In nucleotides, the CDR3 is TGTGCCAGCAGTTACCTCGACAGTGGGGCTTTCTTT.

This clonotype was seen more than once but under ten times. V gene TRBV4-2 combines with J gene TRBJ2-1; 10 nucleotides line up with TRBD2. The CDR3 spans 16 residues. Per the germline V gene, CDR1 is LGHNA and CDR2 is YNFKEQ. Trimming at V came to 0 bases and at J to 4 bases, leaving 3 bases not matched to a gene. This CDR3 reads CASSQDPSGGYNEQFF. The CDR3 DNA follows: TGTGCCAGCAGCCAAGATCCTAGCGGGGGATACAATGAGCAGTTCTTC.

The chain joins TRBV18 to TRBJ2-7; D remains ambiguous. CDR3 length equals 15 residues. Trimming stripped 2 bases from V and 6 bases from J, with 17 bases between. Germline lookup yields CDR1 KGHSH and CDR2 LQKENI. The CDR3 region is CASSPDRAKATEQYF. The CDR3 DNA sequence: TGTGCCAGCTCACCAGACCGGGCCAAGGCTACCGAGCAGTACTTC.

DNA of the CDR3: TGTGCCAGCAGTTTAGCCCTTGGGGGGGCCGAGGAGACCCAGTACTTC. Encoded protein: CASSLALGGAEETQYF. The chain joins TRBV12-3 or TRBV12-4 to TRBJ2-5; D perhaps matches TRBD2 (7 bases). The CDR3 covers 16 residues. Deletions cut 0 bases from V and 5 bases from J, with 16 bases between.

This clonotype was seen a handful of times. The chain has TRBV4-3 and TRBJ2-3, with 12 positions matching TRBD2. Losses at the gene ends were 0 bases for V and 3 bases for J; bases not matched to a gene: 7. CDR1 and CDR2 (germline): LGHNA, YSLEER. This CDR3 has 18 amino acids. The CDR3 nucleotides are TGCGCCAGCAGCCAAGATGGATTGACTAGCGGGAGTACAGATACGCAGTATTTT. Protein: CASSQDGLTSGSTDTQYF.